This T cell receptor (beta chain) appears in the sequencing data of a study of shared clonotypes between healthy human individuals. About the research overall: Participating donors consisted of a couple of women and three men aged 18 to 49. Three CD4 naive, three CD4 memory, two CD8 naive and one CD8 memory plate were used per donor.

Overall study results and limits: Exclusively blood specimens were collected; tissue repertoires likely differ. Enrolling few donors narrowed the genetic and exposure-history diversity that was represented.

Trimming took 1 base from V and 4 from J; bases not matched to a gene: 5. CDR1 SGHVS and CDR2 FQNEAQ come from the germline V gene. CDR3 length: 15 residues. TCRdb's copy holds only in-frame clones and misses some; the assay was immunoSEQ multiplex PCR. The table includes 550,000 to 700,000 clones, 60% to 75% detected once. Regarding this clone: Antigen: not known.

V gene TRBV7-8 combines with J gene TRBJ2-3; 7 nucleotides match TRBD2. Sequencing was performed on memory CD4+ T cells sorted from blood. Subset defined: CD45RA-negative fraction. The TCR originated in a woman aged 25 to 45 in good health. CDR3 residues: CASSLVAGLADTQYF. The CDR3 bases are TGTGCCAGCAGCTTAGTAGCGGGCTTGGCAGATACGCAGTATTTT. Complete variable domain (other parts from reference TRBV7-8 and TRBJ2-3): GAGVSQSPRYKVAKRGQDVALRCDPISGHVSLFWYQQALGQGPEFLTYFQNEAQLDKSGLPSDRFFAERPEGSVSTLKIQRTQQEDSAVYLCASSLVAGLADTQYFGPGTRLTVL.